This T cell receptor beta chain appears in the sequencing data of a study of graft-versus-host responses after intestinal transplantation. At the level of the study: As for transplant type, recipients had multivisceral, liver-intestinal, or isolated intestinal grafts. Recipients uniformly received anti-thymocyte globulin induction, followed by tacrolimus and steroids for 3 to 4 years. Study outcomes and limitations: Analysis identified GvH clones in recipient marrow, with some appearing first in ileum or blood. Levels of circulating GvH clones at their peak were associated with early post-transplant HvG declines.

V dropped 4 bases and J dropped 6; count of bases not matched to a gene: 1. The CDR3 sequence is 12 residues long. Germline-derived CDR1 and CDR2 are SGHAT and FQNNGV. Details on this clone: What it recognizes is unknown.

Sequencing was performed with immunoSEQ multiplex PCR; in TCRdb, only in-frame clones are kept and a portion is missing. The table has about 90,000 clones, roughly 80% seen once; the top ten hold around 0.86%. The source is a human donor who received an intestinal transplant. The rearrangement uses TRBV11-2 and TRBJ2-7; the match to TRBD1 covers 9 bases. The source was unstimulated CD4+ T cells sorted from spleen or lymph node cells, collected before intestinal transplant. The CDR3 nucleotides read TGTGCCAGCAGCTGGGACAGGGCCGAGCAGTACTTC. This sequence encodes CASSWDRAEQYF.